The T cell receptor (beta chain) under discussion was sequenced for a study of OX40 agonist ivuxolimab in advanced cancers. Regarding the study in general: Ivuxolimab, which targeted the costimulatory receptor OX40 (CD134), was an agonistic, fully human IgG2 monoclonal antibody. Intravenous ivuxolimab was administered to patients every 2 weeks at six dose levels: 0.01, 0.1, 0.3, 1.5, 3 and 10 mg/kg. Of the roughly 54 dose-escalation patients, hepatocellular carcinoma was present in around 19, melanoma in around 15, renal cell carcinoma in 9 and head and neck cancer in 9. In the dose-escalation cohort, approximately 80% of patients were male, and the mean age was around 60 years with a range of about 20 to 80. Patients were allowed to have had prior anti-PD-1, anti-PD-L1 or anti-CTLA-4 therapy, and around 37% of the dose-escalation patients had previously received checkpoint inhibitors. Partial responses occurred in three dose-escalation patients: two with cutaneous melanoma and one with hepatocellular carcinoma. The purpose of peripheral TCRbeta sequencing was to test whether ivuxolimab changed TCR sequence diversity and led to clonal T-cell expansion. The monotherapy dose-escalation portion (N ≈ 50 patients) of the phase I ivuxolimab trial is reported in the paper.

Results the study describes overall, beyond this receptor: Low levels of normalized T-cell clonal expansion were also seen in some patients who did not respond. Partial responders in the 0.1-3.0 mg/kg groups had among the lowest normalized peripheral clonal expansion, especially among CD8+ T cells. Which antigens the clonally expanded peripheral T cells were specific for was not determined. At doses from 0.1 to 3.0 mg/kg, clonal expansion was seen in both CD4+ and CD8+ blood T cells between baseline and week 6. After ivuxolimab, CD8+ T cells had more expanded clones than CD4+ T cells on average.

The trial excluded patients who had a history of autoimmune disease or were on systemic immunosuppression. Peripheral blood for TCR sequencing was drawn from every dose cohort at baseline, at cycle 4 day 1 and at cycle 7 day 1. The samples were drawn from a first-in-human, open-label, multicenter phase I dose-escalation trial of ivuxolimab. Adults with locally advanced or metastatic melanoma, renal cell carcinoma, hepatocellular carcinoma or head and neck squamous cell carcinoma were enrolled in the trial. CD4+ and CD8+ T cells were sorted separately from peripheral blood before TCR sequencing. For sequencing of the TCRbeta CDR3 region, genomic DNA was extracted from the sorted cells. The immunoSEQ Assay was used to sequence the TCRbeta CDR3 regions. TCRdb holds this immuneACCESS table with in-frame rearrangements only. Some clones are missing; in checked studies, unresolved V genes explain under half, and the rest has no known cause. The sample table shows 35,000 to 45,000 clones, and 82% are seen once. The top ten clonotypes cover more than 20% of the sample.

Worth noting for this clone: Its target antigen remains unknown. Per-nucleotide qualities are absent, and no much larger clonotype sits a single base away.

CDR1 SGHTA and CDR2 FQGTGA were looked up in the germline V gene. CDR3 length: 15 amino acids, cysteine to phenylalanine. The entry retains the CDR3 DNA only, 45 bases that are in frame from base 1. Clipping removes 6 bases from V and 4 bases from J, with 5 as the unmatched junction base count. The chain joins TRBV7-3 to TRBJ2-5, and 13 junctional nucleotides match TRBD2. The origin of this receptor is an adult with an advanced solid tumor such as melanoma, head and neck, liver or kidney cancer. The input for sequencing was CD4+ or CD8+ T cells sorted from blood, taken in a trial of the OX40 agonist ivuxolimab. DNA sequence: TGTGCCAGCAGTTGGACTAGCGGGAGAGGAGAGACCCAGTACTTC. This sequence encodes CASSWTSGRGETQYF.